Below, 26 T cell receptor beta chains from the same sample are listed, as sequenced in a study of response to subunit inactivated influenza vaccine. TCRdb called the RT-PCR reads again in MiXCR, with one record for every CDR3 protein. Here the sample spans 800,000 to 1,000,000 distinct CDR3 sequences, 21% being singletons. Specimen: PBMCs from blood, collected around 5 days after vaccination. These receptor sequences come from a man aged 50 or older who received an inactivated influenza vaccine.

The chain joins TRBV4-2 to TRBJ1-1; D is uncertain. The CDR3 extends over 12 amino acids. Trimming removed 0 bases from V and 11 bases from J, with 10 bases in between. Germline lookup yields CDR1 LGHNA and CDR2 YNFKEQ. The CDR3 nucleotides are TGTGCCAGCAGCCAAGATCGAAGGTTGGCTTTCTTT. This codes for CASSQDRRLAFF.

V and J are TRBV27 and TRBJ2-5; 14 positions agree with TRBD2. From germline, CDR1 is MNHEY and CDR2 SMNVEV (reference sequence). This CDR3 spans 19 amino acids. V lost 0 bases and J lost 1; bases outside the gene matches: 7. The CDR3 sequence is CASSLSGLTSGRAQETQYF. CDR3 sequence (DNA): TGTGCCAGCAGTTTATCGGGATTGACTAGCGGGAGGGCCCAAGAGACCCAGTACTTC.

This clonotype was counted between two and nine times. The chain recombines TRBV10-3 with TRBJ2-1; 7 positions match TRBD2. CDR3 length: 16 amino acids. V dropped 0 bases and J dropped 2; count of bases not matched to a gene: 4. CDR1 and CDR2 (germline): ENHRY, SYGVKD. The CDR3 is CAISESAGLTYNEQFF. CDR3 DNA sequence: TGTGCCATCAGTGAGTCGGCGGGACTAACCTACAATGAGCAGTTCTTC.

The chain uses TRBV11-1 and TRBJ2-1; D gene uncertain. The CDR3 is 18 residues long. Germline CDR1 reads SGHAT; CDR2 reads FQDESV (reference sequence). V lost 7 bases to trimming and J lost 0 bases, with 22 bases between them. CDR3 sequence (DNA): TGTGCCAGCACCAACCTGGACCCCTTTACGACCTCCTACAATGAGCAGTTCTTC. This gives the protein CASTNLDPFTTSYNEQFF.

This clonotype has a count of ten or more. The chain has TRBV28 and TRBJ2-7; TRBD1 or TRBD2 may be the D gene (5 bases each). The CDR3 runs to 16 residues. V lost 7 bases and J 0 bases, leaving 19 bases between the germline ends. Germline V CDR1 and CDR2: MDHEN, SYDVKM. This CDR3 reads CASIRRLGTLSYEQYF. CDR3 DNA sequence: TGTGCCAGCATTCGTCGGCTCGGGACGCTCTCCTACGAGCAGTACTTC.

CDR3 DNA: TGTGCCAGTTTACAGGGGGCTAATGAAAAACTGTTTTTT. Amino acids: CASLQGANEKLFF. The chain is built from TRBV6-1 and TRBJ1-4; 8 bases fit TRBD1. This CDR3 is 13 amino acids long. Per germline, CDR1 MNHNS and CDR2 SASEGT. With 9 bases clipped from V and 3 bases from J, the junction kept 3 bases outside the gene matches.

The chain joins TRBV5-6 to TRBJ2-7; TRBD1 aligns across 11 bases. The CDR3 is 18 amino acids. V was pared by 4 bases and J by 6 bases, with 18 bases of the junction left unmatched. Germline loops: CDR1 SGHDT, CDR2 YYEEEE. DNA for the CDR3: TGTGCCAGCAGCCGCGCCCGGGCCCTCGGGACAGGGGGACCCGAGCAGTACTTC. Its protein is CASSRARALGTGGPEQYF.

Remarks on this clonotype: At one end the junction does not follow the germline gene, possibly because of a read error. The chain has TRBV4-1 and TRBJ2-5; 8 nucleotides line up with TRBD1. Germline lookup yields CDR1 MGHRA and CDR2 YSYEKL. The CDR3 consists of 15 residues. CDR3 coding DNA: TGCGTCAGCAGCCAAACCCGGACAGGGTTTGAGACCCAGTACTTC. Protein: CVSSQTRTGFETQYF.

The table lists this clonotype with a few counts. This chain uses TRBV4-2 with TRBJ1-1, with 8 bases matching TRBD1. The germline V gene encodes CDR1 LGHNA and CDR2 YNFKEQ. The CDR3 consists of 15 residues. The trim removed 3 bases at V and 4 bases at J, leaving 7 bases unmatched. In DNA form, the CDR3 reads TGTGCCAGCAGCCAGGATGACAGGGGTGGCACTGAAGCTTTCTTT. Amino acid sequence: CASSQDDRGGTEAFF.

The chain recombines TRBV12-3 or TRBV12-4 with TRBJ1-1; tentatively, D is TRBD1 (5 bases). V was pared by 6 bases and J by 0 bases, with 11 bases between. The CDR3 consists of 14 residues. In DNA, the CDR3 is TGTGCCAGCAGCTTACAGGCGCTGAACACTGAAGCTTTCTTT. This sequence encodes CASSLQALNTEAFF.

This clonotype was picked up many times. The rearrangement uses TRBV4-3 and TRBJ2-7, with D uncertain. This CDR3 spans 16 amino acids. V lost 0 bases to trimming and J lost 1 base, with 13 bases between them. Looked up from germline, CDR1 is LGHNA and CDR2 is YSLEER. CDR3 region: CASSQDAGRPSYEQYF. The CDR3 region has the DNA TGCGCCAGCAGCCAAGACGCTGGCAGACCTTCCTACGAGCAGTACTTC.

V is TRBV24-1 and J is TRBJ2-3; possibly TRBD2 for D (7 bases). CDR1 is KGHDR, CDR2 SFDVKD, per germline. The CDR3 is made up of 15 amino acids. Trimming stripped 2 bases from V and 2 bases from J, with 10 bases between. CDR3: CATSDWGGLTDTQYF. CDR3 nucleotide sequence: TGTGCCACCAGTGATTGGGGGGGCCTCACAGATACGCAGTATTTT.

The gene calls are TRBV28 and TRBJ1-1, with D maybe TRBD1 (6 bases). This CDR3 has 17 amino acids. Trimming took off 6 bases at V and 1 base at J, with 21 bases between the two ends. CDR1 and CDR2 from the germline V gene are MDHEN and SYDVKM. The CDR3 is CASSQLGEGGQNTEAFF. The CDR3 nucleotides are TGTGCCAGCAGCCAGCTGGGGGAGGGGGGACAGAACACTGAAGCTTTCTTT.

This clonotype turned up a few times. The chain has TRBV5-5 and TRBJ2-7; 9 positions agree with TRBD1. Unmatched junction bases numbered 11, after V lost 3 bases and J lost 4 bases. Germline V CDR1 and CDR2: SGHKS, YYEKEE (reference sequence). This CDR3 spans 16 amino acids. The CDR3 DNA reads TGTGCCAGCAGCTCGGACTACAGGGGGCGACCGTACGAGCAGTACTTC. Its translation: CASSSDYRGRPYEQYF.

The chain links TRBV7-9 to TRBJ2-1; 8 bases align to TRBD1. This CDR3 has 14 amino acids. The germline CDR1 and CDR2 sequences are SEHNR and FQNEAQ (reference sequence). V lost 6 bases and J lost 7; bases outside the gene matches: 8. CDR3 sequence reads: CASRPRQGLNEQFF. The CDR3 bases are TGTGCCAGCAGACCGAGACAGGGGTTGAATGAGCAGTTCTTC.

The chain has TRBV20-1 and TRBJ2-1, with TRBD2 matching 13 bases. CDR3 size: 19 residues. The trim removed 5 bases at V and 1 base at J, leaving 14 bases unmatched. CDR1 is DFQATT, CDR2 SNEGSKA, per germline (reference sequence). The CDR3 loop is CSAALRLAGGHGSYNEQFF. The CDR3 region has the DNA TGCAGTGCTGCCTTAAGACTAGCGGGGGGCCATGGGTCCTACAATGAGCAGTTCTTC.

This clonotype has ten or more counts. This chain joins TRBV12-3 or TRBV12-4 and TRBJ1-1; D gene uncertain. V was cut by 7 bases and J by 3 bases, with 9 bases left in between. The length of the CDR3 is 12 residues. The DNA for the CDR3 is TGTGCCAGCACCACCTTTTACACTGAAGCTTTCTTT. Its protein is CASTTFYTEAFF.

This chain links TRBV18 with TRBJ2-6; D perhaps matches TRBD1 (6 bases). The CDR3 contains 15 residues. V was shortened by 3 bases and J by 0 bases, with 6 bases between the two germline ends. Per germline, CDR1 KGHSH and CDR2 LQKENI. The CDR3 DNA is TGTGCCAGCTCACCGGACAGCTCTGGGGCCAACGTCCTGACTTTC. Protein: CASSPDSSGANVLTF.

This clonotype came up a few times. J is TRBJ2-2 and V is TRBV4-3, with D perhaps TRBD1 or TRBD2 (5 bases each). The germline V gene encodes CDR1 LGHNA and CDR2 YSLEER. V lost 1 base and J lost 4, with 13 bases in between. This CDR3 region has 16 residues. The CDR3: CASSQVGGMGTGELFF. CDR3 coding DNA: TGCGCCAGCAGCCAAGTTGGGGGTATGGGCACCGGGGAGCTGTTTTTT.

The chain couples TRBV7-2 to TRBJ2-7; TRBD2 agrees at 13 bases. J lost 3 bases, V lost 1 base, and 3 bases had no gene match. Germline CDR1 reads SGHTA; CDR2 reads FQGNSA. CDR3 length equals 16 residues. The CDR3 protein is CASSLDTSGGVYEQYF. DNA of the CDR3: TGTGCCAGCAGCTTAGATACTAGCGGGGGGGTCTACGAGCAGTACTTC.

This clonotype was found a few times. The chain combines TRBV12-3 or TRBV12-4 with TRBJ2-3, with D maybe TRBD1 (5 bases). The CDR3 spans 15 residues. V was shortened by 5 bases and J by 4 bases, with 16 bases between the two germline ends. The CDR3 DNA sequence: TGTGCCAGCAGTACGCTTACTGGGGCGTCAGATACGCAGTATTTT. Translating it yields CASSTLTGASDTQYF.

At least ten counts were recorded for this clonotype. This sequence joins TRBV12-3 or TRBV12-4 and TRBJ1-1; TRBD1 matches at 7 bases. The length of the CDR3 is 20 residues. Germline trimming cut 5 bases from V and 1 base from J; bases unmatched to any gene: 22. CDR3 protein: CASSHSPLFWQGVWNTEAFF. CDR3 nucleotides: TGTGCCAGCAGTCATTCCCCCCTCTTCTGGCAGGGGGTATGGAACACTGAAGCTTTCTTT.

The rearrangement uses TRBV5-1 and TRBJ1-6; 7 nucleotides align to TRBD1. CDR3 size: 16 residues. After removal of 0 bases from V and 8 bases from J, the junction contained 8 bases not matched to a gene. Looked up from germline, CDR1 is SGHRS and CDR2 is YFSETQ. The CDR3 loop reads CASSLAGGQRYSPLHF. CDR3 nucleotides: TGCGCCAGCAGCTTGGCCGGGGGACAGAGATATTCACCCCTCCACTTT.

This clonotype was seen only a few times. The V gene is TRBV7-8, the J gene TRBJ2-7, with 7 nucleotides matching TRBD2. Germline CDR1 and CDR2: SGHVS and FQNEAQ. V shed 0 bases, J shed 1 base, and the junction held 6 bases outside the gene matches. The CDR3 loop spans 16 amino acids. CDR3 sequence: CASSLAPSGSSYEQYF. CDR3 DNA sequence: TGTGCCAGCAGCTTAGCGCCTAGCGGATCATCCTACGAGCAGTACTTC.

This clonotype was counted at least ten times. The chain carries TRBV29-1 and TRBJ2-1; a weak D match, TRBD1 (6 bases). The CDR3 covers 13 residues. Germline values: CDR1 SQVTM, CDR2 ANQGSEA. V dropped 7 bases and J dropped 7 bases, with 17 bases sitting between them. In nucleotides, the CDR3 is TGCAGCGACGAAACAGGGCTCGGGAATGAGCAGTTCTTC. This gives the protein CSDETGLGNEQFF.

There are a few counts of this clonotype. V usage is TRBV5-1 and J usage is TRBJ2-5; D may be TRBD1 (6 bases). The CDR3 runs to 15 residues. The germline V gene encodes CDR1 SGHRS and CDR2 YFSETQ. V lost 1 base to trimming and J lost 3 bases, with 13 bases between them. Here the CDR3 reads CASSLLGAQKETQYF. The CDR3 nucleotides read TGCGCCAGCAGCTTGTTGGGGGCGCAGAAAGAGACCCAGTACTTC.